Presented here are 29 T cell receptor beta chains from one specimen sequenced in a study of T-cell memory formation after mild COVID-19. TCRdb re-called the 5' RACE reads through MiXCR, storing one row per CDR3 protein. The table records some 300,000 distinct CDR3 sequences, 20% of them present only once. The specimen sequenced was PBMCs or a T cell subset sorted from them (not recorded which). The source is a man between 18 and 29 years old who had mild COVID-19 (a few samples of this study predate the infection). Cell type and time point are not known.

The chain couples TRBV5-1 to TRBJ1-1; 9 nucleotides match TRBD1. V lost 5 bases, J lost 11 bases, and 10 bases stayed unmatched. CDR1 and CDR2 from the germline V gene are SGHRS and YFSETQ. The CDR3 is made up of 13 amino acids. CDR3 region: CASRPGQGWGAFF. CDR3 nucleotide sequence: TGCGCCAGCAGACCGGGACAGGGATGGGGGGCTTTCTTT.

This chain uses TRBV3-1 with TRBJ2-7; D possibly matches TRBD1 or TRBD2 (6 bases each). CDR3 size: 15 residues. Between the trimmed V and J ends, which lost 4 bases and 2 bases, there was a span of 15 bases. Per the germline V gene, CDR1 is LGHDT and CDR2 is YNNKEL (reference sequence). The CDR3 loop reads CASSRGRGNPYEQYF. CDR3 DNA: TGTGCCAGCAGCCGGGGGCGGGGTAACCCCTACGAGCAGTACTTC.

The gene calls are TRBV6-1 and TRBJ1-1; D gene uncertain. The CDR3 length is 14 residues. Trimming removed 1 base from V and 1 base from J, with 7 bases in between. Looked up from germline, CDR1 is MNHNS and CDR2 is SASEGT. The CDR3 region has the DNA TGTGCCAGCAGTGAAGGCAGGCCGAACACTGAAGCTTTCTTT. Encoded protein: CASSEGRPNTEAFF.

The chain carries TRBV4-1 and TRBJ1-5; D is uncertain. In germline, CDR1 is MGHRA, CDR2 YSYEKL. The germline V and J ends were trimmed by 4 bases and 0 bases, with 13 bases remaining between them. The CDR3 length is 16 residues. CDR3 bases: TGCGCCAGCAGCCGATCATCAGGTTATAGCAATCAGCCCCAGCATTTT. Its translation: CASSRSSGYSNQPQHF.

There are many counts of this clonotype. This chain joins TRBV7-3 and TRBJ2-2, with TRBD2 matching 7 bases. Trimming took 5 bases from V and 6 from J; bases not matched to a gene: 6. CDR3 length: 14 residues. Germline CDR1 SGHTA, CDR2 FQGTGA. The CDR3: CASSPQAGPGELFF. The DNA for the CDR3 is TGTGCCAGCAGCCCCCAAGCGGGACCCGGGGAGCTGTTTTTT. The full variable domain, with the rest looked up from reference TRBV7-3 and TRBJ2-2, is GAGVSQTPSNKVTEKGKYVELRCDPISGHTALYWYRQSLGQGPEFLIYFQGTGAADDSGLPNDRFFAVRPEGSVSTLKIQRTERGDSAVYLCASSPQAGPGELFFGEGSRLTVL.

The CDR3 spells CASSSGVAGGPRTDTQYF. CDR3 sequence (DNA): TGTGCCAGCAGTTCCGGGGTAGCGGGGGGGCCCCGCACAGATACGCAGTATTTT. This sequence joins TRBV6-5 and TRBJ2-3, with TRBD2 matching over 11 bases. In germline, CDR1 is MNHEY, CDR2 SVGAGI. After removal of 4 bases from V and 1 base from J, the junction contained 10 bases not matched to a gene. This CDR3 region has 18 residues.

There are a few counts of this clonotype. V and J are TRBV15 and TRBJ1-5, with 9 bases lining up with TRBD1. J gave up 6 bases and V 0 bases, and 3 bases lay outside the gene matches. The germline V gene has CDR1 LNHNV and CDR2 YYDKDF (reference sequence). This CDR3 comprises 15 residues. CDR3 bases: TGTGCCACCAGCAGAGATACAGGGGGCGGTCAGCCCCAGCATTTT. Translating gives CATSRDTGGGQPQHF.

This clonotype was observed a few times. The CDR3 nucleotides are TGTGCCAGCAGTTTTACTCAGGGGTTCTCCACAGATACGCAGTATTTT. Translating gives CASSFTQGFSTDTQYF. The gene calls are TRBV6-5 and TRBJ2-3; D might be TRBD1 (6 bases). The length of the CDR3 is 16 residues. In germline, CDR1 is MNHEY, CDR2 SVGAGI. V was shortened by 4 bases and J by 2 bases, with 16 bases between the two germline ends.

V usage is TRBV10-3 and J usage is TRBJ2-5, with no clear D. Germline-derived CDR1 and CDR2 are ENHRY and SYGVKD. This CDR3 region has 14 residues. V lost 0 bases and J 2 bases, leaving 7 bases between the germline ends. CDR3 coding DNA: TGTGCCATCAGTGAGTCGGGTATACAAGAGACCCAGTACTTC. Translating it yields CAISESGIQETQYF.

The V and J genes are TRBV3-1 and TRBJ2-2; D unclear. The CDR3 has 15 amino acids. Germline CDR1 is LGHDT and CDR2 is YNNKEL (reference sequence). The germline V and J ends were trimmed by 0 bases and 6 bases, with 11 bases remaining between them. The chain's CDR3 is CASSQDLVIPGELFF. The CDR3 DNA is TGTGCCAGCAGCCAAGATCTAGTGATTCCCGGGGAGCTGTTTTTT.

This clonotype appeared a few times. The chain links TRBV7-8 to TRBJ1-2; TRBD1 agrees at 7 bases. Trimming removed 5 bases from V and 4 bases from J; junction bases left unmatched: 10. Germline CDR1 is SGHVS and CDR2 is FQNEAQ. The CDR3 has 15 amino acids. CDR3 bases: TGTGCCAGCAGCCCCGGACAGGCGAGAAGCTATGGCTACACCTTC. Translation: CASSPGQARSYGYTF.

The chain uses TRBV20-1 and TRBJ2-6, with D possibly being TRBD2 (6 bases). The CDR3 totals 20 residues. Germline CDR1 is DFQATT and CDR2 is SNEGSKA (reference sequence). V lost 3 bases to trimming and J lost 1 base, with 25 bases between them. CDR3: CSASVRERGWWQSGANVLTF. The CDR3 DNA reads TGCAGTGCTAGTGTCCGGGAGCGAGGGTGGTGGCAATCTGGGGCCAACGTCCTGACTTTC.

The table lists this clonotype with many counts. V is TRBV12-3 or TRBV12-4 and J is TRBJ1-1; D is ambiguous. With 3 bases removed from V and 4 bases from J, the gap between germline ends came to 9 bases. CDR3 size: 13 residues. CDR3 sequence (DNA): TGTGCCAGCAGTTTTTCAGGTGGCACTGAAGCTTTCTTT. It codes for CASSFSGGTEAFF.

This clonotype appeared a few times. The chain is built from TRBV27 and TRBJ1-1; D might be TRBD1 (6 bases). Germline V CDR1 and CDR2: MNHEY, SMNVEV (reference sequence). The ends were cut back, 7 bases at V and 11 bases at J, with 11 bases in the middle. The CDR3 extends over 10 amino acids. The CDR3 loop reads CASIGTNAFF. In DNA, the CDR3 is TGTGCCAGCATCGGGACAAATGCTTTCTTT.

The V call is TRBV4-1, the J call TRBJ2-7; 7 nucleotides match TRBD1. With 4 bases clipped from V and 3 bases from J, the junction kept 3 bases outside the gene matches. The V gene's germline CDR1 is MGHRA and CDR2 YSYEKL. The CDR3 loop spans 13 amino acids. For the CDR3, the DNA is TGCGCCAGCAGCCGGGGGACAGACTACGAGCAGTACTTC. Its translation: CASSRGTDYEQYF.

This clonotype was counted ten times or more. The rearrangement uses TRBV6-5 and TRBJ2-1; D is perhaps TRBD2 (5 bases). V was shortened by 0 bases and J by 8 bases, with 11 bases between the two germline ends. Per the germline V gene, CDR1 is MNHEY and CDR2 is SVGAGI. This CDR3 region has 14 residues. The CDR3 DNA is TGTGCCAGCAGTTACTCGCTAGCCCAGGATGAGCAGTTCTTC. It codes for CASSYSLAQDEQFF.

The chain carries TRBV20-1 and TRBJ2-7; 9 nucleotides align to TRBD1. Germline V gene lookup returns CDR1 DFQATT and CDR2 SNEGSKA (reference sequence). This CDR3 comprises 15 residues. J was trimmed by 3 bases and V by 1 base; bases with no gene match: 7. DNA of the CDR3: TGCAGTGCTAGAGGGACAGGGGCGAGATACTACGAGCAGTACGTC. Its translation: CSARGTGARYYEQYV.

The J gene is TRBJ1-1, the V gene TRBV6-2 or TRBV6-3, with no clear D. CDR1 and CDR2 from the germline V gene are MNHEY and SVGEGT. V was shortened by 7 bases and J by 2 bases, with 17 bases between the two germline ends. There are 15 residues in the CDR3. This chain's CDR3 is CASTLSVSGNTEAFF. The CDR3 nucleotides read TGTGCCAGCACCCTGAGTGTATCCGGAAACACTGAAGCTTTCTTT.

This clonotype was counted a few times. This chain connects TRBV11-2 to TRBJ1-6; D uncertain. Between the trimmed V and J ends, which lost 5 bases and 5 bases, there was a span of 10 bases. This CDR3 spans 14 amino acids. CDR1 and CDR2 from the germline V gene are SGHAT and FQNNGV. CDR3 in DNA: TGTGCCAGCAGCCAGGTGGGGAATAATTCACCCCTCCACTTT. Translation: CASSQVGNNSPLHF.

This chain links TRBV20-1 with TRBJ1-2; possible D gene TRBD1, 5 bases. Germline loops: CDR1 DFQATT, CDR2 SNEGSKA (reference sequence). V dropped 6 bases and J dropped 6 bases, with 14 bases sitting between them. The length of the CDR3 is 12 residues. CDR3 amino acids: CSASRGMDGYTF. CDR3 coding DNA: TGCAGTGCCTCCCGGGGGATGGATGGCTACACCTTC.

This clonotype occurred many times. The rearrangement links TRBV3-1 to TRBJ2-2; no firm D call. V was pared by 0 bases and J by 7 bases, with 9 bases between. Per germline, CDR1 LGHDT and CDR2 YNNKEL (reference sequence). The CDR3 is 14 amino acids. CDR3 sequence reads: CASSQDQWNGELFF. The DNA of the CDR3 is TGTGCCAGCAGCCAAGATCAGTGGAACGGGGAGCTGTTTTTT.

The gene calls are TRBV20-1 and TRBJ2-5; the D is unclear. From germline, CDR1 is DFQATT and CDR2 SNEGSKA (reference sequence). V was clipped by 1 base and J by 6 bases, with 9 bases between them. The CDR3 is 12 residues long. The CDR3 DNA reads as TGCAGTGCTAGAGGACGGGCGCAGACCCAGTACTTC. Translated: CSARGRAQTQYF.

This clonotype occurred a few times. The chain carries TRBV6-4 and TRBJ2-2; tentatively, D is TRBD1 (5 bases). Trimming pared 6 bases from V and 6 bases from J, leaving 17 bases between. The CDR3 loop spans 15 amino acids. Germline CDR1 is MRHNA and CDR2 is SNTAGT. The CDR3 is CASRPETARAGELFF. The CDR3 DNA sequence: TGTGCCAGCAGACCGGAGACAGCCCGGGCCGGGGAGCTGTTTTTT.

This clonotype has a handful of counts. The rearrangement uses TRBV7-9 and TRBJ2-1; D is ambiguous. CDR3 size: 13 residues. The ends were cut back, 5 bases at V and 7 bases at J, with 12 bases in the middle. The germline V gene encodes CDR1 SEHNR and CDR2 FQNEAQ (reference sequence). The CDR3 loop reads CASSPRVGNEQFF. For the CDR3, the DNA is TGTGCCAGCAGCCCCCGAGTGGGGAATGAGCAGTTCTTC.

This clonotype was seen only a few times. This sequence joins TRBV9 and TRBJ2-1; TRBD2 might be the D (7 bases). This CDR3 is 13 amino acids long. V was trimmed by 5 bases and J by 6 bases, leaving 12 bases between them. Germline loops: CDR1 SGDLS, CDR2 YYNGEE. CDR3 nucleotide sequence: TGTGCCAGCAGTCGAAGGGGGGGCAATGAGCAGTTCTTC. The encoded protein is CASSRRGGNEQFF.

This clonotype appeared a few times. This sequence joins TRBV6-2 or TRBV6-3 and TRBJ2-1, with 14 bases aligning to TRBD2. Germline CDR1 MNHEY, CDR2 SVGEGT. The CDR3 totals 16 residues. V shed 2 bases and J 7 bases; nucleotides not matched to a gene: 4. The CDR3 is CASSYRLAGGPNEQFF. The CDR3 DNA sequence: TGTGCCAGCAGTTACAGACTAGCGGGGGGGCCGAATGAGCAGTTCTTC.

This clonotype turned up a few times. The V gene is TRBV20-1, the J gene TRBJ2-3; no definite D call. V gave up 5 bases and J gave up 0 bases, with 12 bases separating them. This CDR3 has 14 residues. CDR1 DFQATT and CDR2 SNEGSKA come from the germline V gene (reference sequence). CDR3 sequence reads: CSAGPPASTDTQYF. The CDR3 DNA is TGCAGTGCTGGCCCCCCCGCTAGCACAGATACGCAGTATTTT.

This chain uses TRBV3-1 with TRBJ1-5, with D possibly being TRBD1 (6 bases). V gave up 4 bases and J gave up 9 bases, with 13 bases separating them. The V gene's germline CDR1 is LGHDT and CDR2 YNNKEL (reference sequence). The CDR3 is made up of 13 amino acids. In nucleotides, the CDR3 is TGTGCCAGCAGCCTCGGGGGCCTCCGGCCCCAGCATTTT. Translation gives CASSLGGLRPQHF.

This clonotype showed up many times. The chain couples TRBV12-3 or TRBV12-4 to TRBJ1-1; TRBD1 is a possible D gene (5 bases). CDR3 length: 14 residues. Trimming took 6 bases from V and 11 from J, leaving 22 bases between them. CDR3: CASSPTEQGIRAFF. CDR3 nucleotide sequence: TGTGCCAGCAGCCCCACAGAGCAGGGTATTCGGGCTTTCTTT.